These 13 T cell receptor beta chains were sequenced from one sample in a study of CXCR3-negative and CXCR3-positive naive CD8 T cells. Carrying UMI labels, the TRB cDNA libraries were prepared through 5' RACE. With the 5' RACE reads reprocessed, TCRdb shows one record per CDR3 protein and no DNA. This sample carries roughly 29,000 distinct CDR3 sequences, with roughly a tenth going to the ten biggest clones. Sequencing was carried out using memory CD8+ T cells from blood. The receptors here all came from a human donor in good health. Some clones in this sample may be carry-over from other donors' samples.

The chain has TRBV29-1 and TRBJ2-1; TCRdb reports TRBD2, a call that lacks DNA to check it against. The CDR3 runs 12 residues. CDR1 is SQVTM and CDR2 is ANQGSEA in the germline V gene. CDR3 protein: CSGDPQANEQFF.

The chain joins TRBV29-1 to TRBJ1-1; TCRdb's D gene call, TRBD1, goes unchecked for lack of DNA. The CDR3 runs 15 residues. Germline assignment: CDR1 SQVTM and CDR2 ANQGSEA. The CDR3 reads CSVGTTGGADTEAFF.

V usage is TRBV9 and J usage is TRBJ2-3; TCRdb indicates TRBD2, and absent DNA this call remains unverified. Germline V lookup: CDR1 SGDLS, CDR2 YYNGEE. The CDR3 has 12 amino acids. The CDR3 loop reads CASSVRADTQYF.

This chain's CDR3 is CASSFRETGELFF. The chain uses TRBV28 and TRBJ2-2. From germline, CDR1 is MDHEN and CDR2 SYDVKM. This CDR3 comprises 13 residues.

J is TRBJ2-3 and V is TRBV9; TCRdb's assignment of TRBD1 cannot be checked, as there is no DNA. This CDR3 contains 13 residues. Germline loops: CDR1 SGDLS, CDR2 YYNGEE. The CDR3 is CASSSGYPDTQYF.

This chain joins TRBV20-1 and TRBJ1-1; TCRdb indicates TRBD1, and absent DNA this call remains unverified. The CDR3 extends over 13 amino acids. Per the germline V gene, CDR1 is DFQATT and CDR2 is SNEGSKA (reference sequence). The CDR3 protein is CSARGTGDTEAFF.

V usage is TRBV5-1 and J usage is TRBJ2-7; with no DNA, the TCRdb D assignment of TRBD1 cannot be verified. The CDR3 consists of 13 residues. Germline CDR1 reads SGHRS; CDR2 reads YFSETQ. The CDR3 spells CASSPTGVYEQYF.

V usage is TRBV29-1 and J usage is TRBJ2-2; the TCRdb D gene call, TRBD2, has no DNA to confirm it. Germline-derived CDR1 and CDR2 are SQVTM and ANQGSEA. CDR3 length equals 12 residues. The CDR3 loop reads CSGLAWAGELFF.

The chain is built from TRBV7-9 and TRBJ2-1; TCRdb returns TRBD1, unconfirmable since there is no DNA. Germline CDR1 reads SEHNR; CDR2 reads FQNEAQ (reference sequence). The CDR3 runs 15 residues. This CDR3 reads CASSLEGRGVFSQFF.

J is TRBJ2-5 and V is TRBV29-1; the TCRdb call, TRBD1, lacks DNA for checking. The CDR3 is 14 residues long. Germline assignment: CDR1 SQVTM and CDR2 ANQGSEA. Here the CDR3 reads CSVEDRGFGETQYF.

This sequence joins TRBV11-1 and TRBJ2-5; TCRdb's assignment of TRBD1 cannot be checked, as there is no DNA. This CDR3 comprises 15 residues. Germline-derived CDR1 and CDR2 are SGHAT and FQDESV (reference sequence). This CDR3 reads CPSSLLRGRQETQYF.

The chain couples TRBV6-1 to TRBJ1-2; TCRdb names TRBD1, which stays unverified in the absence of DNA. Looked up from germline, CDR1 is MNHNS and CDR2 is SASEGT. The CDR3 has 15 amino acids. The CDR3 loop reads CTSSEGQATNYGYTF.

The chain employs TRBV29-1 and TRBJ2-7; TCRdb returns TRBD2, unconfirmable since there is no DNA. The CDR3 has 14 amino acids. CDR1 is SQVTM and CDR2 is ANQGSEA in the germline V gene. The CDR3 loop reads CSVLLSGVGYEQYF.